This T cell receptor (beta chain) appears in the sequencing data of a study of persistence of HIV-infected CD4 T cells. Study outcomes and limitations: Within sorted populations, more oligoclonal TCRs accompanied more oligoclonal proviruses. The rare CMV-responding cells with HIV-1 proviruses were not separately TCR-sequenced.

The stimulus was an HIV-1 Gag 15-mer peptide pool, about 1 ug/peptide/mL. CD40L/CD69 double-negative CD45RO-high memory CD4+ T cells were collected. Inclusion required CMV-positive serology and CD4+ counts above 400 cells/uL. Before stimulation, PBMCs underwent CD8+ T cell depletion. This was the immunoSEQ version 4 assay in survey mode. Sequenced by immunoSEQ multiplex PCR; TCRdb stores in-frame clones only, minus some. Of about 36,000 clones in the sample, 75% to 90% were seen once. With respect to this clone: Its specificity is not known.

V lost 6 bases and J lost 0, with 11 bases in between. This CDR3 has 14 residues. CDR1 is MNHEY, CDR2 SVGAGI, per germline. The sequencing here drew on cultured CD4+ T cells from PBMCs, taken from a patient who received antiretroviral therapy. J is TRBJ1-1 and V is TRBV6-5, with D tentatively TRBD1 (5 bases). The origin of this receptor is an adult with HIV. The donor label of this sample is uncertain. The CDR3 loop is CASRPSGMNTEAFF. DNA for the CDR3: TGTGCCAGCAGGCCATCAGGGATGAACACTGAAGCTTTCTTT.